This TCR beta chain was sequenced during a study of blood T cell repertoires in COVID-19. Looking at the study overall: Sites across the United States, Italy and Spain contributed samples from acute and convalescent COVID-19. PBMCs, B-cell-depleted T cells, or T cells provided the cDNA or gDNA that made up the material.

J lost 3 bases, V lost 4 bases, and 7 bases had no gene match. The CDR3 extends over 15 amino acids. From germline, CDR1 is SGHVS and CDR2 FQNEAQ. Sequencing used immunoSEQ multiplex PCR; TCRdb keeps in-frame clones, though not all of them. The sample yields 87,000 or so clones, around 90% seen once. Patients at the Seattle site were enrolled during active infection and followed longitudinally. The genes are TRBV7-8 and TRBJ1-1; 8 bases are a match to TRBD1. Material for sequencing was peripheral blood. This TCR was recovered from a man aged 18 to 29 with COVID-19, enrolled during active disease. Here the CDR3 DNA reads TGTGCCAGCAGCTCCCGGACAGGGAGGGACACTGAAGCTTTCTTT. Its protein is CASSSRTGRDTEAFF. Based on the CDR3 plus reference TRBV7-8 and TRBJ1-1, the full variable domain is GAGVSQSPRYKVAKRGQDVALRCDPISGHVSLFWYQQALGQGPEFLTYFQNEAQLDKSGLPSDRFFAERPEGSVSTLKIQRTQQEDSAVYLCASSSRTGRDTEAFFGQGTRLTVV.